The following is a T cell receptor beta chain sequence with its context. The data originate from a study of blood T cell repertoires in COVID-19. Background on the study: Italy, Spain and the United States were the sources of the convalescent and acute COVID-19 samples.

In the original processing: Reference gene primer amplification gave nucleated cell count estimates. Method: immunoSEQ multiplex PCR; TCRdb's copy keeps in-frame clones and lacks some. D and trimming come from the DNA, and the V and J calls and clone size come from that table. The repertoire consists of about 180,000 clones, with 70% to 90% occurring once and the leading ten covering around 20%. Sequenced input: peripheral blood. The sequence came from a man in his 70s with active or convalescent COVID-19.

Here the CDR3 reads CASSYHGTPYSNQPQHF. The CDR3 DNA is TGTGCCAGCAGTTACCACGGGACACCTTATAGCAATCAGCCCCAGCATTTT. The chain is built from TRBV6-2 or TRBV6-3 and TRBJ1-5; TRBD1 might be the D (6 bases). Germline V gene data show CDR1 as MNHEY and CDR2 as SVGEGT. Trimming shortened V by 2 bases and J by 0 bases, and 14 bases separated the two germline ends. The CDR3 is 17 amino acids.